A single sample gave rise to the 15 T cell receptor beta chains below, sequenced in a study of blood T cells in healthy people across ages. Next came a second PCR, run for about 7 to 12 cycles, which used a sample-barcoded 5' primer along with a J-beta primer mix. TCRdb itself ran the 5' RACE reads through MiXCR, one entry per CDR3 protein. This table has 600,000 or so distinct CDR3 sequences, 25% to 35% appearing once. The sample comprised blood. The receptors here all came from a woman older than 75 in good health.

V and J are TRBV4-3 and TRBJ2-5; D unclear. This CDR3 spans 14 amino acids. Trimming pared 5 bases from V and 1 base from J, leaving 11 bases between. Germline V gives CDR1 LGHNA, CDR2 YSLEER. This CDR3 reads CASSSRNLQETQYF. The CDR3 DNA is TGCGCCAGCAGCTCCCGGAACCTCCAAGAGACCCAGTACTTC.

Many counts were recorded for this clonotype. The CDR3 sequence: CSASRRGGAADTQYF. For the CDR3, the DNA is TGCAGTGCTTCGCGGCGCGGGGGAGCGGCAGATACGCAGTATTTT. The chain couples TRBV20-1 to TRBJ2-3; 7 nucleotides line up with TRBD2. In germline, CDR1 is DFQATT, CDR2 SNEGSKA (reference sequence). The CDR3 is 15 residues long. Trimming at V came to 5 bases and at J to 4 bases, leaving 12 bases not matched to a gene.

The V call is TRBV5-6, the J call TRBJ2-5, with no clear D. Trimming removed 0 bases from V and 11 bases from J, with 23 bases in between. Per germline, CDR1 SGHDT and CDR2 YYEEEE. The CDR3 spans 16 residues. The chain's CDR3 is CASSLVLSSPYNEQYF. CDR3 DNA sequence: TGTGCCAGCAGCTTGGTCCTGAGTAGTCCCTACAATGAGCAGTACTTC.

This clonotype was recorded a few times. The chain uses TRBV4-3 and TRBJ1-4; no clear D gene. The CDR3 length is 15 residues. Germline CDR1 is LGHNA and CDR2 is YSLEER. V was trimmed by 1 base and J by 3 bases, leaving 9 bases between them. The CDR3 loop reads CASSQGLGANEKLFF. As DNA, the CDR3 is TGCGCCAGCAGCCAAGGCCTTGGGGCTAATGAAAAACTGTTTTTT.

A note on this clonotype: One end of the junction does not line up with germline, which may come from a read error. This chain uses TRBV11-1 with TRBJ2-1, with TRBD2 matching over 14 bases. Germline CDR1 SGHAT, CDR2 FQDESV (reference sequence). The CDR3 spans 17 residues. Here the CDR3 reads CASNQTSGGASYNGQFF. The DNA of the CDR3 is TGTGCCAGCAACCAGACTAGCGGGGGGGCTTCCTACAATGGGCAGTTCTTC.

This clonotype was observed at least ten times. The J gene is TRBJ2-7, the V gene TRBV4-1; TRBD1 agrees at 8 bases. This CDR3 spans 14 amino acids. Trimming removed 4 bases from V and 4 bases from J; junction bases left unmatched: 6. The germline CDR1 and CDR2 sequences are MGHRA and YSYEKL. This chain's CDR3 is CASSRTGRRYEQYF. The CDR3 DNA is TGCGCCAGCAGCCGGACAGGGAGGCGTTACGAGCAGTACTTC.

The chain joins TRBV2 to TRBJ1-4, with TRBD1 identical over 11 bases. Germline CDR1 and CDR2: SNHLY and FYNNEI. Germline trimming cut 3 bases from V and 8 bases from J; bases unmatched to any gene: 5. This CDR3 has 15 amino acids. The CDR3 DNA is TGTGCCAGCAGTGAGGACAGGGGGCGGCGGGAAAAACTGTTTTTT. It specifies CASSEDRGRREKLFF.

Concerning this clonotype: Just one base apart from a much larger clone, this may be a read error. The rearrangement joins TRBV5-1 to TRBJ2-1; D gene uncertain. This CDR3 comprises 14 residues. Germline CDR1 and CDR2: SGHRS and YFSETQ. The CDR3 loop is CVSRDARRDNEQFF. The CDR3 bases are TGCGTCAGCAGAGACGCTCGGAGAGACAATGAGCAGTTCTTC.

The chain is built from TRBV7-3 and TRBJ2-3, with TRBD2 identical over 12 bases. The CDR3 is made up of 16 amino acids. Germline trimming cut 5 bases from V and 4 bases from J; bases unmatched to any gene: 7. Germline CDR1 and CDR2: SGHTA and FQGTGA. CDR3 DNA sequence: TGTGCCAGCAGCATTGCGGCTAGCGGGGGGGCAGATACGCAGTATTTT. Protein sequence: CASSIAASGGADTQYF.

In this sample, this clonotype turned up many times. The CDR3 protein is CASSLRRVSYNEQFF. CDR3 in DNA: TGTGCCAGCAGCTTACGGCGGGTCTCCTACAATGAGCAGTTCTTC. V usage is TRBV7-3 and J usage is TRBJ2-1; weak D call: TRBD2 (5 bases). V lost 2 bases to trimming and J lost 0 bases, with 8 bases between them. The CDR3 is made up of 15 amino acids. Germline CDR1 is SGHTA and CDR2 is FQGTGA. The variable domain in full, with the rest retrieved from reference TRBV7-3 and TRBJ2-1, is GAGVSQTPSNKVTEKGKYVELRCDPISGHTALYWYRQSLGQGPEFLIYFQGTGAADDSGLPNDRFFAVRPEGSVSTLKIQRTERGDSAVYLCASSLRRVSYNEQFFGPGTRLTVL.

Written as DNA, the CDR3 is TGTGCCTGGAGTGTACCCCCCCGAAGAGAAGCTTTCTTT. Translation gives CAWSVPPRREAFF. The V gene is TRBV30, the J gene TRBJ1-1; no firm D call. The CDR3 consists of 13 residues. Trimming cost V 0 bases and J 8 bases, with 13 bases left between them. In germline, CDR1 is GTSNPN, CDR2 SVGIG (reference sequence).

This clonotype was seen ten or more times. The DNA of the CDR3 is TGTGCCAGCAGTTTATCCCCAGGACCAACCTACGAGCAGTACTTC. Translating it yields CASSLSPGPTYEQYF. The V and J genes are TRBV27 and TRBJ2-7; unclear D gene. V lost 0 bases, J lost 2 bases, and 11 bases lay in between. The CDR3 is made up of 15 amino acids. Looked up from germline, CDR1 is MNHEY and CDR2 is SMNVEV (reference sequence).

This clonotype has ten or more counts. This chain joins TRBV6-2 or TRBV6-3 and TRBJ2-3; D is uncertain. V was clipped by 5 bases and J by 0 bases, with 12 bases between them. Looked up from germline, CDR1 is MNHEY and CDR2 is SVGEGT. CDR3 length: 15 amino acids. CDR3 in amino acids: CASSPYSLSTDTQYF. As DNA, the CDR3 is TGTGCCAGCAGTCCCTATTCGCTCAGCACAGATACGCAGTATTTT.

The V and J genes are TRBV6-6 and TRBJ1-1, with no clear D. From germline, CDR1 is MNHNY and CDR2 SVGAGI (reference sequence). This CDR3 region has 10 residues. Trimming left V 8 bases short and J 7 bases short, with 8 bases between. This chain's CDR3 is CASRVGEAFF. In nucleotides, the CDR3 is TGTGCCAGCCGGGTTGGTGAAGCTTTCTTT.

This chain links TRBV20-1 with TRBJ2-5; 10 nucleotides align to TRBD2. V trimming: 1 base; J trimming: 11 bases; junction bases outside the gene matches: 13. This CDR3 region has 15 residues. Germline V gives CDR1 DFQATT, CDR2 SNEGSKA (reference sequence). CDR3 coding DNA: TGCAGTGCTAGAGTTCTAGCGGGGGAGTACAATGAGCAGTACTTC. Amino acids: CSARVLAGEYNEQYF.